This paragraph reports one T cell receptor beta chain. Germline CDR1 reads SGHAT; CDR2 reads FQNNGV. This CDR3 has 13 residues. J was trimmed by 6 bases and V by 2 bases; bases with no gene match: 4. Using immunoSEQ multiplex PCR, the repertoire was profiled, and TCRdb retains in-frame clones only, with some absent. The sample includes fewer than 350,000 clones, about nine tenths of them seen just once. This specimen belongs to a study of blood T cell repertoires in COVID-19. About the research overall: Acute-phase and convalescent COVID-19 samples originated in the United States, Italy and Spain. In each case, the material was cDNA or gDNA derived from T cells, B-cell-depleted T cells, or PBMCs.

The chain carries TRBV11-2 and TRBJ2-7, with TRBD1 matching over 7 bases. The sequencing input was peripheral blood. The clonotype comes from a woman aged 25 to 39 with COVID-19, enrolled during active disease. CDR3: CASSLSTGSEQYF. In nucleotides, the CDR3 is TGTGCCAGCAGCTTATCGACAGGGAGCGAGCAGTACTTC.